These 21 T cell receptor beta chains originate from one sample sequenced in a study of shared clonotypes between healthy human individuals. TCRdb keeps only in-frame clones here, not all; method: immunoSEQ multiplex PCR. The sample lists 600,000 to 700,000 clones, around three quarters seen once, with roughly 1.9% in the top ten. Sequenced sample: memory CD4+ T cells sorted from blood. Subset in this sample: CD45RA-negative fraction. Receptor source: a woman aged 25 to 39 in good health.

The sample holds many counts of this clone. The chain has TRBV5-1 and TRBJ2-6; D is unresolved. The germline V and J ends were trimmed by 5 bases and 3 bases, with 9 bases remaining between them. Germline CDR1 and CDR2: SGHRS and YFSETQ. This CDR3 region has 14 residues. Here the CDR3 DNA reads TGCGCCAGCAGAGGGTCTTTTGGGGCCAACGTCCTGACTTTC. The encoded protein is CASRGSFGANVLTF.

This rearrangement joins TRBV6-5 to TRBJ1-4, with D possibly matching TRBD1 (5 bases). The CDR3 covers 15 residues. In germline, CDR1 is MNHEY, CDR2 SVGAGI. Trimming took off 0 bases at V and 8 bases at J, with 13 bases between the two ends. CDR3 coding DNA: TGTGCCAGCAGTTACTCCGGGGCGGCAGGGGAAAAACTGTTTTTT. Translated, it gives CASSYSGAAGEKLFF.

The J gene is TRBJ2-7, the V gene TRBV11-2, with D perhaps matching TRBD2 (5 bases). The CDR3 is 17 residues long. V lost 5 bases, J lost 4 bases, and 24 bases lay in between. Germline CDR1 is SGHAT and CDR2 is FQNNGV. In DNA form, the CDR3 reads TGTGCCAGCAGCCCAAACGGTATTACCGGGGTGTCTTACGAGCAGTACTTC. Translation: CASSPNGITGVSYEQYF.

J is TRBJ2-1 and V is TRBV19, with D possibly being TRBD1 (6 bases). From germline, CDR1 is LNHDA and CDR2 SQIVND (reference sequence). The CDR3 covers 17 residues. The V and J ends lost 4 bases and 4 bases respectively, with 20 bases between them. CDR3 region: CASSNDRFIGEYNEQFF. The DNA of the CDR3 is TGTGCCAGTAGTAACGACAGGTTTATAGGGGAATACAATGAGCAGTTCTTC. The full variable domain, its missing parts supplied by reference TRBV19 and TRBJ2-1, is DGGITQSPKYLFRKEGQNVTLSCEQNLNHDAMYWYRQDPGQGLRLIYYSQIVNDFQKGDIAEGYSVSREKKESFPLTVTSAQKNPTAFYLCASSNDRFIGEYNEQFFGPGTRLTVL.

This chain uses TRBV28 with TRBJ1-2; maybe TRBD1 (5 bases). Germline CDR1 is MDHEN and CDR2 is SYDVKM. This CDR3 is 13 amino acids long. V lost 6 bases to trimming and J lost 2 bases, with 10 bases between them. DNA of the CDR3: TGTGCCAGCAGGCCACCAGGGAACTATGGCTACACCTTC. Its protein is CASRPPGNYGYTF.

This chain joins TRBV5-6 and TRBJ1-5; D gene uncertain. CDR1 and CDR2 from the germline V gene are SGHDT and YYEEEE. V was cut by 0 bases and J by 6 bases, with 7 bases left in between. This CDR3 contains 13 residues. The CDR3 loop is CASSLGGFQPQHF. DNA of the CDR3: TGTGCCAGCAGCTTGGGGGGTTTTCAGCCCCAGCATTTT.

This clone was seen many times. This chain joins TRBV11-2 and TRBJ2-3; 8 bases line up with TRBD2. V dropped 8 bases and J dropped 0; count of bases not matched to a gene: 7. From germline, CDR1 is SGHAT and CDR2 FQNNGV. The CDR3 contains 15 residues. CDR3 nucleotides: TGTGCCAGCCTTGCGGGAGGATTTAGCACAGATACGCAGTATTTT. This encodes CASLAGGFSTDTQYF.

A note on this clone: Other DNA sequences within the sample encode an identical CDR3. The V gene is TRBV29-1, the J gene TRBJ2-2, with 7 bases fitting TRBD1. V was pared by 4 bases and J by 7 bases, with 3 bases of the junction left unmatched. CDR1 is SQVTM and CDR2 is ANQGSEA in the germline V gene. The CDR3 sequence is 12 residues long. The CDR3 spells CSVGQGHGELFF. The CDR3 DNA reads TGCAGCGTTGGACAGGGTCACGGGGAGCTGTTTTTT.

V and J are TRBV6-6 and TRBJ2-6, with D possibly being TRBD1 or TRBD2 (5 bases each). Germline CDR1 is MNHNY and CDR2 is SVGAGI (reference sequence). Trimming shortened V by 7 bases and J by 3 bases, and 10 bases separated the two germline ends. The CDR3 is 14 residues long. The chain's CDR3 is CASTGAGGANVLTF. In DNA, the CDR3 is TGTGCCAGCACCGGGGCTGGTGGGGCCAACGTCCTGACTTTC.

This clone was seen a few times. This sequence joins TRBV19 and TRBJ2-7; possible D gene TRBD1, 6 bases. Germline values: CDR1 LNHDA, CDR2 SQIVND (reference sequence). There are 14 residues in the CDR3. V was clipped by 5 bases and J by 2 bases, with 13 bases between them. The CDR3 DNA reads as TGTGCCAGTAGTCTCCCCGGGACACCCTACGAGCAGTACTTC. Protein: CASSLPGTPYEQYF.

In its sample, this clone was seen once. CDR3 in amino acids: CASSLLRYGQPQHF. CDR3 coding DNA: TGTGCCAGCAGTTTACTCAGGTATGGGCAGCCCCAGCATTTT. The chain carries TRBV6-5 and TRBJ1-5; D is ambiguous. The CDR3 loop spans 14 amino acids. Trimming removed 4 bases at V and 7 bases at J, with 14 bases between. CDR1 and CDR2 from the germline V gene are MNHEY and SVGAGI.

The CDR3 region has the DNA TGTGCCAGCAGTTCGCTACAGGGGAACACTGAAGCTTTCTTT. As protein: CASSSLQGNTEAFF. The chain recombines TRBV6-4 with TRBJ1-1, with a possible D match to TRBD1 (6 bases). CDR3 size: 14 residues. Trimming stripped 5 bases from V and 1 base from J, with 11 bases between. The germline gives CDR1 MRHNA, CDR2 SNTAGT.

There are a few counts of this clone. At the DNA level, this CDR3 is encoded by other sequences in the same sample as well. The chain employs TRBV10-2 and TRBJ1-3; D gene unclear. The CDR3 length is 15 residues. The V end lost 3 bases, the J end lost 0 bases, and 9 bases lay between the germline ends. Looked up from germline, CDR1 is WSHSY and CDR2 is SAAADI. Written as DNA, the CDR3 is TGCGCCAGCAGTGACACGGGAAGCTCTGGAAACACCATATATTTT. Translated: CASSDTGSSGNTIYF.

The rearrangement links TRBV27 to TRBJ1-5; 7 bases align to TRBD1. This CDR3 has 16 residues. The junction had 18 bases not matched to a gene; V was cut back by 5 bases and J by 11 bases. The germline gives CDR1 MNHEY, CDR2 SMNVEV (reference sequence). The CDR3 here is CASSLNRAGGIPAQHF. DNA of the CDR3: TGTGCCAGCAGTCTAAACCGGGCAGGGGGGATACCGGCCCAGCATTTT.

This chain links TRBV25-1 with TRBJ2-1; 8 bases match TRBD1. Germline CDR1 is MGHDK and CDR2 is SYGVNS. The CDR3 is made up of 14 amino acids. V shed 5 bases and J 9 bases; nucleotides not matched to a gene: 9. As DNA, the CDR3 is TGTGCCAGCAGTACGGGACAGGTCAAGAGTGAGCAGTTCTTC. Residues: CASSTGQVKSEQFF. The full variable domain, its missing parts supplied by reference TRBV25-1 and TRBJ2-1, is EADIYQTPRYLVIGTGKKITLECSQTMGHDKMYWYQQDPGMELHLIHYSYGVNSTEKGDLSSESTVSRIRTEHFPLTLESARPSHTSQYLCASSTGQVKSEQFFGPGTRLTVL.

This clone has only one observation. This rearrangement joins TRBV5-1 to TRBJ2-2; 7 bases map to TRBD1. With 2 bases clipped from V and 1 base from J, the junction kept 2 bases outside the gene matches. Germline V gives CDR1 SGHRS, CDR2 YFSETQ. The CDR3 runs to 15 residues. The chain's CDR3 is CASSLTGENTGELFF. Here the CDR3 DNA reads TGCGCCAGCAGCTTAACAGGGGAGAACACCGGGGAGCTGTTTTTT.

The chain combines TRBV5-1 with TRBJ1-2; D unresolved. Per the germline V gene, CDR1 is SGHRS and CDR2 is YFSETQ. V shed 2 bases and J shed 8 bases, with 10 bases lying between them. This CDR3 spans 12 amino acids. The DNA for the CDR3 is TGCGCCAGCAGCTTCTCGGACGGGGGCTACACCTTC. Translating it yields CASSFSDGGYTF.

The chain employs TRBV6-1 and TRBJ2-2, with unresolved D. The CDR3 sequence is 15 residues long. With 0 bases removed from V and 6 bases from J, the gap between germline ends came to 11 bases. Germline CDR1 is MNHNS and CDR2 is SASEGT. The DNA for the CDR3 is TGTGCCAGCAGTGAAGCGGGATTGGACCCCGGGGAGCTGTTTTTT. Amino acid sequence: CASSEAGLDPGELFF.

The chain couples TRBV10-2 to TRBJ2-2, with D perhaps TRBD1 (6 bases). Trimming stripped 10 bases from V and 4 bases from J, with 16 bases between. This CDR3 comprises 14 residues. From germline, CDR1 is WSHSY and CDR2 SAAADI. CDR3 in amino acids: CATRRQESTGELFF. The CDR3 DNA reads TGCGCCACACGTCGACAGGAGAGCACCGGGGAGCTGTTTTTT.

The chain recombines TRBV28 with TRBJ1-5; 9 bases match TRBD1. Germline V gene sequence: CDR1 MDHEN, CDR2 SYDVKM. This CDR3 region has 15 residues. The ends lost 5 bases at V and 6 bases at J; junction bases unmatched: 8. CDR3 nucleotides: TGTGCCAGCAGTCGACGGGACAGGGTTACTCAGCCCCAGCATTTT. Translating it yields CASSRRDRVTQPQHF.

The V and J genes are TRBV6-1 and TRBJ1-1; a weak D match, TRBD1 (6 bases). V gave up 7 bases and J gave up 2 bases, with 11 bases separating them. Germline CDR1 and CDR2: MNHNS and SASEGT. The CDR3 consists of 13 residues. CDR3: CASTRTANTEAFF. CDR3 in DNA: TGTGCCAGCACCAGGACAGCCAACACTGAAGCTTTCTTT.